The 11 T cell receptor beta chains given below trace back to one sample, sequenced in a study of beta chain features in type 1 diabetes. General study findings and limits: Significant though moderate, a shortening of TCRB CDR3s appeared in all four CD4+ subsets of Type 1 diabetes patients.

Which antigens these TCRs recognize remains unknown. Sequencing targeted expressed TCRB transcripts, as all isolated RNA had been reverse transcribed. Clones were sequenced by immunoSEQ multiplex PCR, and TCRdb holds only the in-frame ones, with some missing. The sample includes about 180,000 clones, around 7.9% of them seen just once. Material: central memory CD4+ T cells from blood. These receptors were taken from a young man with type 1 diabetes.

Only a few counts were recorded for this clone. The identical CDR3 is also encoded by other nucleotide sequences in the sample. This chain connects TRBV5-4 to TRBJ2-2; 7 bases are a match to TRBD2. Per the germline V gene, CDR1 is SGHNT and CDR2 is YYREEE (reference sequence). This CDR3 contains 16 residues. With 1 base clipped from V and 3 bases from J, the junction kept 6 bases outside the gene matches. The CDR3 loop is CASSLRLAGDTGELFF. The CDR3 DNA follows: TGTGCCAGCAGCTTGAGACTAGCAGGCGACACCGGGGAGCTGTTTTTT.

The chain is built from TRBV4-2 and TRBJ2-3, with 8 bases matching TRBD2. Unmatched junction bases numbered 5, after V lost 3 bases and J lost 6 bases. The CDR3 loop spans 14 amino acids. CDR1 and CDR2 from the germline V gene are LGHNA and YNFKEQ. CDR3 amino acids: CASSQGLVLDTQYF. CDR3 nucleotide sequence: TGTGCCAGCAGCCAGGGACTAGTTCTGGATACGCAGTATTTT.

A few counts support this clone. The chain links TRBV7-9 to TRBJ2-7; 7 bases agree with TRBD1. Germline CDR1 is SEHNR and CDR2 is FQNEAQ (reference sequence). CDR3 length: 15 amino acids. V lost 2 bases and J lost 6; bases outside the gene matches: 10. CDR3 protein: CASSLIGAGGTEQYF. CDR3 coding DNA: TGTGCCAGCAGCTTAATTGGCGCAGGGGGAACCGAGCAGTACTTC.

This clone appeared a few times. The CDR3 is CASSPTLVVGNEQFF. In nucleotides, the CDR3 is TGTGCCAGCTCACCAACTCTAGTCGTTGGCAATGAGCAGTTCTTC. The rearrangement links TRBV18 to TRBJ2-1; D is unclear. The CDR3 contains 15 residues. Germline assignment: CDR1 KGHSH and CDR2 LQKENI. V lost 2 bases and J 6 bases, leaving 14 bases between the germline ends.

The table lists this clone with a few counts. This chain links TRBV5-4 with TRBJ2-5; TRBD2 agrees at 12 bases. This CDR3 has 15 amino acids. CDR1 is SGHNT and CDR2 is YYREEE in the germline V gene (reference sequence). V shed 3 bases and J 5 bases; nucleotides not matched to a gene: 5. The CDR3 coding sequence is TGTGCCAGCAGCTCCCGGACTAGCGGGGTGGAGACCCAGTACTTC. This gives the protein CASSSRTSGVETQYF.

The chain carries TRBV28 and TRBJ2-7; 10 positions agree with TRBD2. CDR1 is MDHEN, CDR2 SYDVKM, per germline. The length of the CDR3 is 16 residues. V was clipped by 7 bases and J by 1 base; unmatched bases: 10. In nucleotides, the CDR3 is TGTGCCAGCACGCCCCAGAGGACTAGCGGTTCCTACGAGCAGTACTTC. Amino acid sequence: CASTPQRTSGSYEQYF.

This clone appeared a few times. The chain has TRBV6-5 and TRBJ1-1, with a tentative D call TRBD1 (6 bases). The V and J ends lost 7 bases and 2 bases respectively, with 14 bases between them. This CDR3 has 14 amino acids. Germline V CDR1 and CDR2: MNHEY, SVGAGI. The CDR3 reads CASKVGALNTEAFF. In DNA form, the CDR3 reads TGTGCCAGCAAGGTGGGGGCGTTAAACACTGAAGCTTTCTTT.

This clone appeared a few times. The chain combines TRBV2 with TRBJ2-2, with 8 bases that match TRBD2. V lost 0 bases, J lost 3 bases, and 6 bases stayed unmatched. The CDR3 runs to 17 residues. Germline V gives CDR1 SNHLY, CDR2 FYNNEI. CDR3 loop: CASSEALRLAHTGELFF. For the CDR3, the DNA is TGTGCCAGCAGTGAAGCGCTTCGACTAGCGCACACCGGGGAGCTGTTTTTT.

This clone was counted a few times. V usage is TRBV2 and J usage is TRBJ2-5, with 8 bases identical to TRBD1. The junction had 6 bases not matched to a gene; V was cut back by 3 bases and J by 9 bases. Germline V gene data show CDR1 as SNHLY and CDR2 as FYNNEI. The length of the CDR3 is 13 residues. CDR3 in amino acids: CASSERQGTSQYF. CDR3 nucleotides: TGTGCCAGCAGTGAGAGACAGGGGACGTCCCAGTACTTC.

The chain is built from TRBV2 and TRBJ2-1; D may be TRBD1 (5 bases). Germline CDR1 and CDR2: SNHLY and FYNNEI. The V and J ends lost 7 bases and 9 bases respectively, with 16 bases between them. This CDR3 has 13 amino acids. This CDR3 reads CASTLISQGEQFF. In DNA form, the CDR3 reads TGTGCCAGCACGCTGATAAGCCAGGGTGAGCAGTTCTTC.

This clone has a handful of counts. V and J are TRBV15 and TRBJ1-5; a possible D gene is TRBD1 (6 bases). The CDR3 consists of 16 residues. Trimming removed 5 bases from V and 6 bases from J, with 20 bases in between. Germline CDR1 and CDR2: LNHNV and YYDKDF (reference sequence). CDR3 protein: CATSPRGGLGGQPQHF. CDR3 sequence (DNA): TGTGCCACCAGCCCCCGCGGGGGGCTCGGTGGTCAGCCCCAGCATTTT.